The rows below give T cell receptor beta chains drawn from one sample of a study of blood T cell repertoires in COVID-19. The repertoire was sequenced with immunoSEQ multiplex PCR; TCRdb's copy has only in-frame clones and lacks some. The sample yields about 3,500 clones, 60% to 75% seen once. Sequencing was performed on peripheral blood. The receptors shown here come from a man between 65 and 80 years old with active COVID-19. The CDR3 runs from the conserved cysteine through the conserved F or W. D genes are given only for firm matches. Size values are once, few and many counts, or a class for expanded clones, and some rows have none.

d_gene	len	v_gene	j_gene	abundance	CDR3nt	CDR3aa
TRBD1	18	TRBV19	TRBJ1-1	-	TGTGCCAGTACTCAACCCGGTGGGACAGGGCTCGGGGAGACTGAAGCTTTCTTT	CASTQPGGTGLGETEAFF
-	13	TRBV10-3	TRBJ2-7	few	TGTGCCATCAGTGAGGGGGGGTACTACGAGCAGTACTTC	CAISEGGYYEQYF
-	16	TRBV7-9	TRBJ2-1	-	TGTGCCAGCAGCTCCCTCCCCACGAGCTCCTACAATGAGCAGTTCTTC	CASSSLPTSSYNEQFF
-	14	TRBV16	TRBJ1-2	hyperexpanded	TGTGCCAGCAGCCAATCTCGGGAGACTATGGGCTACACCTTC	CASSQSRETMGYTF
-	14	TRBV30	TRBJ2-7	few	TGTGCCTGGAGTGTATTTTCCTACTCCTACGAGCAGTACTTC	CAWSVFSYSYEQYF
TRBD1	15	TRBV2	TRBJ1-3	-	TGTGCCAGCAGTAGAACAGGGGGCCCTGGAAACACCATATATTTT	CASSRTGGPGNTIYF
-	14	TRBV19	TRBJ2-3	-	TGTGCCAGTAGTACTAGCAGTGCCACAGATACGCAGTATTTT	CASSTSSATDTQYF
TRBD1	17	TRBV5-5	TRBJ1-1	-	TGTGCCAGCAGCTTAACCTCGCAGGGGGTGATGGGCACTGAAGCTTTCTTT	CASSLTSQGVMGTEAFF
TRBD1	15	TRBV9	TRBJ1-2	few	TGTGCCAGCAGCGTAGCTAACAGGGGAGACTATGGCTACACCTTC	CASSVANRGDYGYTF
TRBD1	13	TRBV27	TRBJ1-3	-	TGTGCCTCCCGGGACAGGGCTGGAAACACCATATATTTT	CASRDRAGNTIYF
-	12	TRBV4-1	TRBJ2-1	-	TGCGCCAGTAGGGATCAGGGCAATGAGCAGTTCTTC	CASRDQGNEQFF
TRBD1	18	TRBV19	TRBJ2-6	-	TGTGCCAGTAGTAATCGACAGGGTGTTTTTTCTGGGGCCAACGTCCTGACTTTC	CASSNRQGVFSGANVLTF
TRBD2	15	TRBV4-1	TRBJ2-1	large	TGCGCCAGCAGCCTGACTAGCGATTACTACAATGAGCAGTTCTTC	CASSLTSDYYNEQFF
-	14	TRBV9	TRBJ2-1	-	TGTGCCAGCAGTTTACAGGGAAAGGTGGATGAGCAGTTCTTC	CASSLQGKVDEQFF
-	21	TRBV21-1	TRBJ2-2	-	TGTGCCAGCAGCAATCTTAGTTTATGGGGTTTTCGGGGGACGAACACCGGGGAGCTGTTTTTT	CASSNLSLWGFRGTNTGELFF
TRBD2	13	TRBV6-5	TRBJ2-7	medium-sized	TGTGCCAGCAGTTACGGGGCTAGCGGCGAGCAGTACTTC	CASSYGASGEQYF
-	13	TRBV24-1	TRBJ2-2	few	TGCGCTGGACAGACTACGAACACCGGGGAGCTGTTTTTT	CAGQTTNTGELFF